The T cell receptor beta chain under discussion was sequenced for a study of technical replicates of blood from several donors. Sequenced by immunoSEQ multiplex PCR; TCRdb stores in-frame clones only, minus some. Of tens of thousands of clones listed, 95% to 98% were seen once; the top ten hold roughly 0.16%. About this clone itself: The sample has other DNA sequences that encode this CDR3 too.

The V and J ends lost 0 bases and 4 bases respectively, with 9 bases between them. The CDR3 length is 14 residues. The V gene's germline CDR1 is MNHEY and CDR2 SVGAGI. This rearrangement joins TRBV6-5 to TRBJ1-1; TRBD1 might be the D (6 bases). Material: T cells isolated from PBMCs. The sequence came from a human donor in good health. In DNA, the CDR3 is TGTGCCAGCAGTTACTCGAGAGGGGGCACTGAAGCTTTCTTT. It translates to CASSYSRGGTEAFF.